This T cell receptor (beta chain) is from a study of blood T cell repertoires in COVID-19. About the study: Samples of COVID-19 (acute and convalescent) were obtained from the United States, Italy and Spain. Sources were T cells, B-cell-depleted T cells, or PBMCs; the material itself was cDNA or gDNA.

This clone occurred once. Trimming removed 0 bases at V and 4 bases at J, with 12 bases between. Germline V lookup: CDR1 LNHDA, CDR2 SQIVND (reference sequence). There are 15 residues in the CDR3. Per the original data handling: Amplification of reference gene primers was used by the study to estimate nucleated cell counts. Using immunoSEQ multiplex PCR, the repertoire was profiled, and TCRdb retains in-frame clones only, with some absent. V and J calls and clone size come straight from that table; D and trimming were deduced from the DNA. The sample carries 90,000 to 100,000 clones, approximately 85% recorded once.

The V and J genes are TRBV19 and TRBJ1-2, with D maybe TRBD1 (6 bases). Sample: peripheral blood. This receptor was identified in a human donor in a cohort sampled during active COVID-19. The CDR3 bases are TGTGCCAGTAGTATAGATTCAGGGGACGCCTATGGCTACACCTTC. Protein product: CASSIDSGDAYGYTF.